These 14 T cell receptor beta chains share one sample of origin, sequenced in a study of cytotoxic CD8 clonotypes in ibrutinib-treated CLL. Only in-frame clones appear in the TCRdb table, and some are missing; sequencing was by immunoSEQ multiplex PCR. Of 90,000 to 95,000 clones in the sample, 70% to 80% were seen once. This specimen consisted of PBMCs, obtained after 24 months of ibrutinib treatment. Every receptor here comes from a human donor with chronic lymphocytic leukemia.

The sample holds one count of this clone. The chain employs TRBV4-1 and TRBJ2-3; 11 positions agree with TRBD1. The CDR3 extends over 12 amino acids. Germline loops: CDR1 MGHRA, CDR2 YSYEKL. V lost 6 bases and J lost 12; bases outside the gene matches: 5. CDR3 sequence reads: CASSRTGGDQYF. The CDR3 bases are TGCGCCAGCAGTCGGACAGGGGGCGACCAGTATTTT.

This chain links TRBV27 with TRBJ1-2, with D uncertain. In germline, CDR1 is MNHEY, CDR2 SMNVEV (reference sequence). The V gene lost 9 bases and the J gene lost 4 bases, with 15 bases spanning the gap. This CDR3 has 13 amino acids. The DNA for the CDR3 is TGTGCCAGTTCTAAAACAGTGGCCTATGGCTACACCTTC. It specifies CASSKTVAYGYTF.

This sequence joins TRBV29-1 and TRBJ2-3, with 10 bases matching TRBD1. This CDR3 has 14 residues. Trimming cost V 7 bases and J 3 bases; bases outside gene matches: 7. Germline CDR1 reads SQVTM; CDR2 reads ANQGSEA. CDR3 nucleotide sequence: TGCAGCGCAAACCAGGACAGGGGGACAGATACGCAGTATTTT. It encodes CSANQDRGTDTQYF.

This clone was observed a handful of times. For the CDR3, the DNA is TGTGCCAGCAGTCCATCGGGACAGGGGGCCGCTGAAGCTTTCTTT. Residues: CASSPSGQGAAEAFF. The chain joins TRBV28 to TRBJ1-1; 12 bases map to TRBD1. The CDR3 sequence is 15 residues long. Germline CDR1 and CDR2: MDHEN and SYDVKM. V was clipped by 5 bases and J by 6 bases; unmatched bases: 7.

The CDR3 region is CASSLTGGGTDTQYF. The CDR3 region has the DNA TGCGCCAGCAGTCTAACAGGGGGAGGAACAGATACGCAGTATTTT. The gene calls are TRBV5-1 and TRBJ2-3, with TRBD1 matching over 8 bases. Germline loops: CDR1 SGHRS, CDR2 YFSETQ. After removal of 5 bases from V and 3 bases from J, the junction contained 8 bases not matched to a gene. The CDR3 spans 15 residues.

The chain is built from TRBV5-6 and TRBJ1-2; D is perhaps TRBD1 (5 bases). This CDR3 comprises 13 residues. Germline-derived CDR1 and CDR2 are SGHDT and YYEEEE. Trimming removed 4 bases at V and 4 bases at J, with 11 bases between. The CDR3 protein is CASSLTVSYGYTF. DNA of the CDR3: TGTGCCAGCAGCCTGACAGTAAGCTATGGCTACACCTTC.

The chain carries TRBV2 and TRBJ2-5; possible D gene TRBD2, 5 bases. CDR3 length: 13 amino acids. Germline CDR1 is SNHLY and CDR2 is FYNNEI. V lost 3 bases and J lost 5, with 10 bases in between. CDR3 sequence reads: CASSDQLVETQYF. Here the CDR3 DNA reads TGTGCCAGCAGTGATCAACTAGTCGAGACCCAGTACTTC.

The chain carries TRBV14 and TRBJ2-3; D gene ambiguous. CDR3 length: 16 amino acids. The V and J ends lost 1 base and 1 base respectively, with 12 bases between them. The germline CDR1 and CDR2 sequences are SGHDN and FVKESK. CDR3 DNA sequence: TGTGCCAGCAGCCAAGCTGGTGGATTTCGCACAGATACGCAGTATTTT. The encoded protein is CASSQAGGFRTDTQYF. The entire variable domain, with the rest obtained from reference TRBV14 and TRBJ2-3, is as follows: EAGVTQFPSHSVIEKGQTVTLRCDPISGHDNLYWYRRVMGKEIKFLLHFVKESKQDESGMPNNRFLAERTGGTYSTLKVQPAELEDSGVYFCASSQAGGFRTDTQYFGPGTRLTVL.

This chain uses TRBV7-2 with TRBJ2-7; no firm D call. Trimming cost V 4 bases and J 1 base, with 11 bases left between them. The CDR3 runs 14 residues. Germline V gene data show CDR1 as SGHTA and CDR2 as FQGNSA. The CDR3 DNA is TGTGCCAGCAGCTGGGTGGTGGGGTCCTACGAGCAGTACTTC. Translated, it gives CASSWVVGSYEQYF.

This chain uses TRBV5-4 with TRBJ2-1, with D unresolved. The V end was cut by 4 bases, the J end by 9 bases, with 14 bases between. From germline, CDR1 is SGHNT and CDR2 YYREEE (reference sequence). The CDR3 consists of 13 residues. CDR3 bases: TGTGCCAGCAGCCACACCGCGGTTTTTGAGCAGTTCTTC. Translating it yields CASSHTAVFEQFF. The full variable domain, its missing parts supplied by reference TRBV5-4 and TRBJ2-1, is ETGVTQSPTHLIKTRGQQVTLRCSSQSGHNTVSWYQQALGQGPQFIFQYYREEENGRGNFPPRFSGLQFPNYSSELNVNALELDDSALYLCASSHTAVFEQFFGPGTRLTVL.

This sequence joins TRBV19 and TRBJ2-3; TRBD2 matches 13 bases. J gave up 5 bases and V 7 bases, and 15 bases lay outside the gene matches. CDR1 and CDR2 from the germline V gene are LNHDA and SQIVND (reference sequence). This CDR3 spans 18 amino acids. The CDR3 here is CASTPSPGLAGWGDTQYF. For the CDR3, the DNA is TGTGCCAGTACCCCGAGCCCGGGACTAGCGGGATGGGGAGATACGCAGTATTTT.

This chain joins TRBV19 and TRBJ2-7; weak D call: TRBD1 (5 bases). The CDR3 has 14 amino acids. Trimming took off 7 bases at V and 4 bases at J, with 17 bases between the two ends. Germline V gives CDR1 LNHDA, CDR2 SQIVND (reference sequence). This chain's CDR3 is CASNNQGTGYEQYF. CDR3 nucleotide sequence: TGTGCCAGTAACAATCAGGGAACTGGGTACGAGCAGTACTTC. The full variable domain, its missing parts supplied by reference TRBV19 and TRBJ2-7, is DGGITQSPKYLFRKEGQNVTLSCEQNLNHDAMYWYRQDPGQGLRLIYYSQIVNDFQKGDIAEGYSVSREKKESFPLTVTSAQKNPTAFYLCASNNQGTGYEQYFGPGTRLTVT.

The chain links TRBV5-1 to TRBJ1-1, with 10 nucleotides matching TRBD1. Germline V gives CDR1 SGHRS, CDR2 YFSETQ. This CDR3 spans 14 amino acids. With V trimmed by 1 base and J by 8 bases, 5 bases remained unmatched. DNA for the CDR3: TGCGCCAGCAGCTTGCCGGGACAGGGGTTGGAAGCTTTCTTT. It specifies CASSLPGQGLEAFF.

The V gene is TRBV4-1, the J gene TRBJ2-5, with a possible D match to TRBD1 (5 bases). From germline, CDR1 is MGHRA and CDR2 YSYEKL. Trimming took off 4 bases at V and 5 bases at J, with 14 bases between the two ends. This CDR3 comprises 14 residues. The CDR3 sequence is CASSLSAGRETQYF. DNA of the CDR3: TGCGCCAGCAGCCTAAGTGCAGGGCGGGAGACCCAGTACTTC.